The 6 T cell receptor beta chains below come from one sample, sequenced in a study of T cells in Graves' hyperthyroidism and ophthalmopathy. Researchers took RNA transcripts and amplified the TCR beta CDR3 regions from them. Using the HTBI primer set, a first-round RT-PCR was run on the TCR CDR3. TCRdb reprocessed the multiplex PCR reads via MiXCR and lists one record per CDR3 protein. Found here are hundreds of thousands of distinct CDR3 sequences, 30% to 40% of them singletons; the top ten hold approximately 31%. The sample consisted of blood. The receptors come from a woman between 40 and 55 years old with Graves' hyperthyroidism.

At least ten counts were recorded for this clonotype. The genes are TRBV19 and TRBJ1-5, with D tentatively TRBD1 (6 bases). The CDR3 loop spans 14 amino acids. Trimming took 4 bases from V and 5 from J, leaving 12 bases between them. Germline values: CDR1 LNHDA, CDR2 SQIVND (reference sequence). The chain's CDR3 is CASSTGTGHQPQHF. The CDR3 nucleotides read TGTGCCAGTAGTACAGGTACAGGGCATCAGCCCCAGCATTTT.

This clonotype was picked up many times. The V call is TRBV19, the J call TRBJ1-3; D is perhaps TRBD1 (5 bases). V was cut by 3 bases and J by 0 bases, with 12 bases left in between. This CDR3 comprises 16 residues. Germline V CDR1 and CDR2: LNHDA, SQIVND (reference sequence). The CDR3 DNA reads as TGTGCCAGTAGTATCTCGACAGTCGCCTCTGGAAACACCATATATTTT. It is translated as CASSISTVASGNTIYF.

This clonotype has at least ten counts. CDR3 in DNA: TGCAGCGTTTGGGGACAAGGCACTGAAGCTTTCTTT. This sequence encodes CSVWGQGTEAFF. The rearrangement joins TRBV29-1 to TRBJ1-1; D might be TRBD1 (6 bases). V was pared by 5 bases and J by 4 bases, with 11 bases between. The CDR3 totals 12 residues. The germline V gene encodes CDR1 SQVTM and CDR2 ANQGSEA.

This clonotype was detected ten times or more. The chain uses TRBV15 and TRBJ2-5; a possible D gene is TRBD2 (6 bases). The CDR3 length is 14 residues. From germline, CDR1 is LNHNV and CDR2 YYDKDF (reference sequence). V gave up 1 base and J gave up 4 bases, with 10 bases separating them. The chain's CDR3 is CATSRVGGGETQYF. The CDR3 nucleotides are TGTGCCACCAGCAGAGTGGGAGGAGGAGAGACCCAGTACTTC.

This clonotype was detected many times. The rearrangement joins TRBV20-1 to TRBJ2-7; the D gene could be TRBD1 or TRBD2 (5 bases each). Germline-derived CDR1 and CDR2 are DFQATT and SNEGSKA (reference sequence). V was shortened by 6 bases and J by 6 bases, with 18 bases between the two germline ends. CDR3 length: 13 residues. The CDR3 bases are TGCAGTGCCGCCAGGGACCTAGCCGGCGAGCAGTACTTC. Encoded protein: CSAARDLAGEQYF.

This chain connects TRBV2 to TRBJ1-5, with D unresolved. The CDR3 sequence is 15 residues long. V was cut by 4 bases and J by 7 bases, with 17 bases left in between. Germline V gene lookup returns CDR1 SNHLY and CDR2 FYNNEI. The CDR3 sequence is CASSVERVSLQPQHF. CDR3 DNA sequence: TGTGCCAGCAGTGTCGAACGGGTATCCCTCCAGCCCCAGCATTTT.